These 7 T cell receptor beta chains were sequenced from one sample in a study of T cells in Graves' hyperthyroidism and ophthalmopathy. Amplified TCR beta CDR3 regions derived from RNA transcripts. RT-PCR in the first round (using the HTBI primer set) targeted the TCR CDR3. TCRdb re-derived calls from the multiplex PCR reads in MiXCR, one entry per CDR3 protein. This table holds hundreds of thousands of distinct CDR3 sequences, about 12% found once. Sequenced: blood. The receptors here all came from a woman in her late teens or twenties with Graves' hyperthyroidism.

The rearrangement links TRBV3-1 to TRBJ2-3, with D maybe TRBD2 (6 bases). The CDR3 has 14 amino acids. Germline V CDR1 and CDR2: LGHDT, YNNKEL (reference sequence). V lost 5 bases and J 5 bases, leaving 14 bases between the germline ends. The CDR3 DNA follows: TGTGCCAGCAGCTCCGGAAGGGGAGGAGATACGCAGTATTTT. Encoded protein: CASSSGRGGDTQYF.

This sequence joins TRBV6-1 and TRBJ1-6, with TRBD1 as a possible D gene (5 bases). Germline V gene sequence: CDR1 MNHNS, CDR2 SASEGT. This CDR3 is built from 15 residues. The V end was cut by 3 bases, the J end by 4 bases, with 10 bases between. The CDR3 DNA is TGTGCCAGCAGTGAGCCGGGACGGTATAATTCACCCCTCCACTTT. This codes for CASSEPGRYNSPLHF.

The sample holds many counts of this clonotype. The chain employs TRBV4-1 and TRBJ2-7, with 9 bases that match TRBD2. CDR1 is MGHRA and CDR2 is YSYEKL in the germline V gene. The trim removed 4 bases at V and 5 bases at J, leaving 15 bases unmatched. This CDR3 contains 17 residues. Here the CDR3 DNA reads TGCGCCAGCAGCCCCTCACCAATAGCGGGAGAATTCGACGAGCAGTACTTC. Its translation: CASSPSPIAGEFDEQYF.

This clonotype was counted many times. The chain combines TRBV28 with TRBJ1-2; 8 bases agree with TRBD1. Trimming removed 5 bases from V and 8 bases from J; junction bases left unmatched: 7. CDR1 is MDHEN, CDR2 SYDVKM, per germline. This CDR3 contains 13 residues. CDR3 residues: CASSLGQGGGYTF. The CDR3 nucleotides read TGTGCCAGCAGTCTCGGACAGGGTGGCGGCTACACCTTC.

DNA of the CDR3: TGTGCCAGCAGTGCTGCCGGGTTCTCTGGAAACACCATATATTTT. This encodes CASSAAGFSGNTIYF. The genes are TRBV27 and TRBJ1-3; no clear D. V lost 5 bases and J lost 0, with 11 bases in between. Germline V lookup: CDR1 MNHEY, CDR2 SMNVEV (reference sequence). The CDR3 is made up of 15 amino acids.

In its sample, this clonotype was seen many times. The CDR3 DNA follows: TGTGCCAGCAGCCGGGGAGAGATTTTCAAGCCCCAGCATTTT. This encodes CASSRGEIFKPQHF. The chain is built from TRBV6-1 and TRBJ1-5, with D unresolved. The CDR3 length is 14 residues. Germline loops: CDR1 MNHNS, CDR2 SASEGT. The V gene lost 6 bases and the J gene lost 8 bases, with 17 bases spanning the gap.

This clonotype was recorded many times. The chain links TRBV29-1 to TRBJ2-3; D is undetermined. Between the trimmed V and J ends, which lost 1 base and 6 bases, there was a span of 11 bases. The CDR3 is made up of 13 amino acids. CDR1 SQVTM and CDR2 ANQGSEA come from the germline V gene. The CDR3 DNA sequence: TGCAGCGTTGAAGGGAACCCGCCGGATACGCAGTATTTT. Residues: CSVEGNPPDTQYF.